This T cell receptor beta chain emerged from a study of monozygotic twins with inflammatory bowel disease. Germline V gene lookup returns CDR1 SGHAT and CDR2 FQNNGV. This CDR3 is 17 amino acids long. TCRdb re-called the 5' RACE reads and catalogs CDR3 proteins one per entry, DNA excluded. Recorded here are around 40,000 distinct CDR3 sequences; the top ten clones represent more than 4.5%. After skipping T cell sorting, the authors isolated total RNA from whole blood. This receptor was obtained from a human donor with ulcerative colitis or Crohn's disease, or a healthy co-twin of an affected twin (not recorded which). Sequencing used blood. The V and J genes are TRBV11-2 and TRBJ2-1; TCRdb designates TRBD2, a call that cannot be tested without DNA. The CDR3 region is CASSLMLAGGPVGEQFF.